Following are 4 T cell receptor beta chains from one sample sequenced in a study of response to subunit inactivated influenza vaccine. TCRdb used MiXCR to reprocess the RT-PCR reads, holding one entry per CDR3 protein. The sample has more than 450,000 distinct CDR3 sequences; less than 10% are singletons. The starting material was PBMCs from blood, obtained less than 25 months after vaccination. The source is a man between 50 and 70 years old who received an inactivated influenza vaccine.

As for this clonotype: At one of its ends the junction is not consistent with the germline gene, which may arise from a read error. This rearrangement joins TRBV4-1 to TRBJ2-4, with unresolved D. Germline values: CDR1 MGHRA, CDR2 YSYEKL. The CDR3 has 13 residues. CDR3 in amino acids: CASSRLGFGKVHF. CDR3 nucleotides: TGCGCCAGCAGCCGTCTGGGCTTCGGAAAGGTGCACTTC.

For the CDR3, the DNA is TGTGCCAGCAGTCATACAGGGGAGGAGACCCAGTACTTC. This codes for CASSHTGEETQYF. The chain links TRBV3-1 to TRBJ2-5, with 7 nucleotides matching TRBD1. CDR3 size: 13 residues. The V segment lost 6 bases and the J segment 5 bases; nucleotides outside the gene matches: 6. Germline assignment: CDR1 LGHDT and CDR2 YNNKEL (reference sequence).

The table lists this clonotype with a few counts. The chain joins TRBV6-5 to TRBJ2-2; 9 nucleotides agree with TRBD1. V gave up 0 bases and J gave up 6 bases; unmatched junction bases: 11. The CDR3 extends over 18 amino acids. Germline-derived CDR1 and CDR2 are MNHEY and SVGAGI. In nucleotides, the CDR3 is TGTGCCAGCAGTTACTCCTTTCCCGGGACAGGGAAAGCCGGGGAGCTGTTTTTT. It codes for CASSYSFPGTGKAGELFF.

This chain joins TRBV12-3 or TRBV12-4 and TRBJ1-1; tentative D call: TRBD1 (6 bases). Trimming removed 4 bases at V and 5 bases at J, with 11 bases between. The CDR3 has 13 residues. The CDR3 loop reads CASSSLTGTEAFF. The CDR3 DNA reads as TGTGCCAGCAGTTCATTGACAGGAACTGAAGCTTTCTTT.